A selection of T cell receptor beta chains follows, all from one sample in a study of blood T cell repertoires in COVID-19. The protocol was immunoSEQ multiplex PCR, while the TCRdb copy is restricted to in-frame clones and leaves out a portion. The repertoire has fewer than 250,000 clones, about nine tenths of them found once; the top ten carry around 2.9%. Sequencing used peripheral blood. These receptors came from a woman in her fifties or sixties with acute or convalescent COVID-19. The CDR3 runs from the conserved cysteine through the conserved F or W. Each record gives: CDR3 DNA, CDR3 protein, V gene, J gene, D gene, clone size. A D gene is named only where the DNA matches it firmly. Clone size is stated in some rows and not others, as once, few, many or a class when expanded.

DNA: TGCGCCAGCAGCCAAAATAGCGGGGCCGCCACAGATACGCAGTATTTT
CDR3: CASSQNSGAATDTQYF
V: TRBV4-3
J: TRBJ2-3
D: TRBD2
size: NA

DNA: TGTGCCAGCAGGCCGGAGGGGGCATACAATCAGCCCCAGCATTTT
CDR3: CASRPEGAYNQPQHF
V: TRBV6-5
J: TRBJ1-5
D: TRBD1
size: NA

DNA: TGTGCCAGCAGGGGACAGGGAGGGAACACTGAAGCTTTCTTT
CDR3: CASRGQGGNTEAFF
V: TRBV6-6
J: TRBJ1-1
D: TRBD1
size: NA

DNA: TGCGCCAGCAGCTTGGCCCCAGCGGGAGGGTACAATGAGCAGTTCTTC
CDR3: CASSLAPAGGYNEQFF
V: TRBV5-1
J: TRBJ2-1
D: TRBD2
size: NA

DNA: TGTGCCAGCAGCCAAGACAGACTCGACACTGAAGCTTTCTTT
CDR3: CASSQDRLDTEAFF
V: TRBV3-1/TRBV3-2
J: TRBJ1-1
D: NA
size: NA

DNA: TGTGCCAGCAGCCGAACAGGACAGGGCCAGGCTGAAGCTTTCTTT
CDR3: CASSRTGQGQAEAFF
V: TRBV3-1/TRBV3-2
J: TRBJ1-1
D: TRBD1
size: NA

DNA: TGTGCCAGCAGGGGAACAGGGGTAGGTCAGCCCCAGCATTTT
CDR3: CASRGTGVGQPQHF
V: TRBV28
J: TRBJ1-5
D: TRBD1
size: NA

DNA: TGTGCCAGCAGCCCACCACGACAGGGGACTTTGAACACTGAAGCTTTCTTT
CDR3: CASSPPRQGTLNTEAFF
V: TRBV7-2
J: TRBJ1-1
D: TRBD1
size: NA

DNA: TGTGCCAGCAGCTTATACTTGACAGTGGAGAACACTGAAGCTTTCTTT
CDR3: CASSLYLTVENTEAFF
V: TRBV11-2
J: TRBJ1-1
D: NA
size: once

DNA: TGTGCCACCAGTGATTCGCGGACTAGCGGAGGGTTGGGGGATGAGCAGTTCTTC
CDR3: CATSDSRTSGGLGDEQFF
V: TRBV24-1
J: TRBJ2-1
D: TRBD2
size: NA

DNA: TGTGCCAGCAGTTTCCAACAGGGGGGTGAAAAACTGTTTTTT
CDR3: CASSFQQGGEKLFF
V: TRBV27
J: TRBJ1-4
D: TRBD1
size: once

DNA: TGTGCCAGCAGCTTAGGGACAGATAATGAAAAACTGTTTTTT
CDR3: CASSLGTDNEKLFF
V: TRBV5-4
J: TRBJ1-4
D: TRBD1
size: NA

DNA: TGCGCCAGCAGTGAGTCGGGGGCTAGCGGTCGTCGGGAGACCCAGTACTTC
CDR3: CASSESGASGRRETQYF
V: TRBV10-1
J: TRBJ2-5
D: NA
size: NA

DNA: TGCGCCAGCAGCTTGGCGCCAGTTAACACTGAAGCTTTCTTT
CDR3: CASSLAPVNTEAFF
V: TRBV5-1
J: TRBJ1-1
D: NA
size: NA

DNA: TGTGCCTGGAGTGTACAGATTTACTATGGCTACACCTTC
CDR3: CAWSVQIYYGYTF
V: TRBV30
J: TRBJ1-2
D: NA
size: NA

DNA: TGTGCCAGCAGCCCGGGAGGGGGGAGAGATACGCAGTATTTT
CDR3: CASSPGGGRDTQYF
V: TRBV5-4
J: TRBJ2-3
D: TRBD2
size: NA

DNA: TGTGCCAGCAGTCCTAGACTAGCGGGAGGGTCTTACGAGCAGTACTTC
CDR3: CASSPRLAGGSYEQYF
V: TRBV2
J: TRBJ2-7
D: TRBD2
size: once

DNA: TGTGCCAGCAGCCGTATCCCGGGACTAGCGAACTCCTACAATGAGCAGTTCTTC
CDR3: CASSRIPGLANSYNEQFF
V: TRBV28
J: TRBJ2-1
D: TRBD2
size: few

DNA: TGTGCCACCAGCAGAGCAGGGGAGGGTGAAAAACTGTTTTTT
CDR3: CATSRAGEGEKLFF
V: TRBV15
J: TRBJ1-4
D: NA
size: NA

DNA: TGTGCCAGCTCACCCGAGGGACAGGGGAATCAGCCCCAGCATTTT
CDR3: CASSPEGQGNQPQHF
V: TRBV18
J: TRBJ1-5
D: TRBD1
size: NA

DNA: TGTGCCACGAGGGACACCGGGGAGCTGTTTTTT
CDR3: CATRDTGELFF
V: TRBV24-1
J: TRBJ2-2
D: NA
size: NA

DNA: TGTGCCAGCACCCGCGGCGGGACCAGCTCCTACGAGCAGTACTTC
CDR3: CASTRGGTSSYEQYF
V: TRBV5-4
J: TRBJ2-7
D: NA
size: NA

DNA: TGTGCCACCAGTGACCCGAATAGCGGCCCAAGGGAGACCCAGTACTTC
CDR3: CATSDPNSGPRETQYF
V: TRBV24-1
J: TRBJ2-5
D: NA
size: NA

DNA: TGTGCCAGCAGCCAAGATGTCGTCGGTGAGCAGTTCTTC
CDR3: CASSQDVVGEQFF
V: TRBV3-1/TRBV3-2
J: TRBJ2-1
D: NA
size: NA

DNA: TGTGCTAGCAGCCCGCCCGGGGGGCCCCAGCATTTT
CDR3: CASSPPGGPQHF
V: TRBV7-7
J: TRBJ1-5
D: NA
size: NA

DNA: TGCGCCAGCAGCTTGGAGACAGTCAATGAAAAACTGTTTTTT
CDR3: CASSLETVNEKLFF
V: TRBV5-1
J: TRBJ1-4
D: NA
size: NA

DNA: TGTGCCAGCAGCAATCAGGGAATTGGTGTACCCTACGAGCAGTACTTC
CDR3: CASSNQGIGVPYEQYF
V: TRBV11-2
J: TRBJ2-7
D: NA
size: NA

DNA: TGTGCCAGCAGCGACGCCGGGAGCTCCTACAATGAGCAGTTCTTC
CDR3: CASSDAGSSYNEQFF
V: TRBV7-3
J: TRBJ2-1
D: NA
size: NA

DNA: TGTGCCAGCAGCGGCGCGGGGACAGGGGGTAGAGATACGCAGTATTTT
CDR3: CASSGAGTGGRDTQYF
V: TRBV28
J: TRBJ2-3
D: TRBD1
size: NA

DNA: TGTGCCAGCAGCCAAGGGTTAGCGGGGGCCCAAGAGACCCAGTACTTC
CDR3: CASSQGLAGAQETQYF
V: TRBV3-1/TRBV3-2
J: TRBJ2-5
D: TRBD2
size: NA

DNA: TGTGCCAGTAGTCCACAGGGGAAGGGGGAGACCCAGTACTTC
CDR3: CASSPQGKGETQYF
V: TRBV19
J: TRBJ2-5
D: TRBD1
size: NA

DNA: TGTGCCAGCAGCTCGTTACTAGCGGGGGATTACAATGAGCAGTTCTTC
CDR3: CASSSLLAGDYNEQFF
V: TRBV5-6
J: TRBJ2-1
D: TRBD2
size: NA

DNA: TGTGCCAGCAGTGAAGCCCAGGGACAGGGGACTGAAGCTTTCTTT
CDR3: CASSEAQGQGTEAFF
V: TRBV6-1
J: TRBJ1-1
D: TRBD1
size: few

DNA: TGTGCCAGCAGACTCGGACTAGCGGGGGCCACAGATACGCAGTATTTT
CDR3: CASRLGLAGATDTQYF
V: TRBV3-1/TRBV3-2
J: TRBJ2-3
D: TRBD2
size: NA

DNA: TGTGCCAGCAGCCAAGATCATCGGACTAGCGGGAGAGGAGACATAGTCCATGAGCAGTTCTTC
CDR3: CASSQDHRTSGRGDIVHEQFF
V: TRBV14
J: TRBJ2-1
D: TRBD2
size: NA

DNA: TGTGCCAGCAGTGGGAGAGCCGACAATCAGCCCCAGCATTTT
CDR3: CASSGRADNQPQHF
V: TRBV25-1
J: TRBJ1-5
D: NA
size: few

DNA: TGTGCCAGCAGTTACCCCGCCCCGGGACTAGCGGGCTCTTACAATGAGCAGTTCTTC
CDR3: CASSYPAPGLAGSYNEQFF
V: TRBV6-2/TRBV6-3
J: TRBJ2-1
D: TRBD2
size: NA

DNA: TGTGCCAGCAACAGGGATGGCTATGGCTACACCTTC
CDR3: CASNRDGYGYTF
V: TRBV9
J: TRBJ1-2
D: NA
size: NA

DNA: TGTGCCAGCAGCTTAGGGCCGGGTGGTTCCTACAATGAGCAGTTCTTC
CDR3: CASSLGPGGSYNEQFF
V: TRBV11-3
J: TRBJ2-1
D: NA
size: NA

DNA: TGTGCCAGTAGTTCTGACAGGGGGCGAGAGACCCAGTACTTC
CDR3: CASSSDRGRETQYF
V: TRBV19
J: TRBJ2-5
D: TRBD1
size: NA

DNA: TGTGCCAGCTCACCATATACGACTCAGCAAGAGACCCAGTACTTC
CDR3: CASSPYTTQQETQYF
V: TRBV18
J: TRBJ2-5
D: NA
size: NA

DNA: TGTGCCAGCAGCAAGGTTCGAGACAGGGGGCCCGATGAGCAGTTCTTC
CDR3: CASSKVRDRGPDEQFF
V: TRBV21-1
J: TRBJ2-1
D: NA
size: once

DNA: TGTGCCAGCGGAACCTGGGGGCTAGCGGGGTTTGTTGGGAATGAGCAGTTCTTC
CDR3: CASGTWGLAGFVGNEQFF
V: TRBV2
J: TRBJ2-1
D: TRBD2
size: NA

DNA: TGCGCCAGCAGTGAGCGGGAGGGTAACTCCTACAATGAGCAGTTCTTC
CDR3: CASSEREGNSYNEQFF
V: TRBV5-1
J: TRBJ2-1
D: TRBD2
size: NA

DNA: TGTGCCAGCAGCTTGACCCCTAGTTCGGCGCGAGGTGAAGCTTTCTTT
CDR3: CASSLTPSSARGEAFF
V: TRBV7-9
J: TRBJ1-1
D: NA
size: NA

DNA: TGTGCCAGTTCCGACAGAATGTCCACAGATACGCAGTATTTT
CDR3: CASSDRMSTDTQYF
V: TRBV19
J: TRBJ2-3
D: NA
size: NA

DNA: TGTGCCACCAGTGATCATGGGCAGGACAATCAGCCCCAGCATTTT
CDR3: CATSDHGQDNQPQHF
V: TRBV24-1
J: TRBJ1-5
D: NA
size: NA

DNA: TGCGCCAGCAGCCAAGATTTAGGGACTAGCGGGAGACCTCAAGAGACCCAGTACTTC
CDR3: CASSQDLGTSGRPQETQYF
V: TRBV4-3
J: TRBJ2-5
D: TRBD2
size: NA

DNA: TGTGCCAGCAGAACCGGCCAGGCCTTCGGAAACACCATATATTTT
CDR3: CASRTGQAFGNTIYF
V: TRBV28
J: TRBJ1-3
D: NA
size: NA

DNA: TGTGCCAGCAGCACCCGGAATGAGCAGTTCTTC
CDR3: CASSTRNEQFF
V: TRBV7-9
J: TRBJ2-1
D: NA
size: NA

DNA: TGTGCCAGCAGTTTGTCTCCCCCTTACAGTGGAAACACCATATATTTT
CDR3: CASSLSPPYSGNTIYF
V: TRBV27
J: TRBJ1-3
D: NA
size: NA

DNA: TGCGCCAGCAGCCTAAGGACAGACATGAACACTGAAGCTTTCTTT
CDR3: CASSLRTDMNTEAFF
V: TRBV5-1
J: TRBJ1-1
D: NA
size: NA

DNA: TGTGCCAGCAGCCAAGATGGGTTTCGGGGGACGAACACCGGGGAGCTGTTTTTT
CDR3: CASSQDGFRGTNTGELFF
V: TRBV3-1/TRBV3-2
J: TRBJ2-2
D: NA
size: NA

DNA: TGTGCCAGCAGTGTCAGTGACAGCTCTGGAAACACCATATATTTT
CDR3: CASSVSDSSGNTIYF
V: TRBV9
J: TRBJ1-3
D: NA
size: NA

DNA: TGTGCCTGGACTCCCGGGACAGGGTCCCATGGCTACACCTTC
CDR3: CAWTPGTGSHGYTF
V: TRBV30
J: TRBJ1-2
D: TRBD1
size: NA

DNA: TGTGCCAGTAGTGATCCAGGCTGGGGGGGGACCAATTCACCCCTCCACTTT
CDR3: CASSDPGWGGTNSPLHF
V: TRBV19
J: TRBJ1-6
D: NA
size: NA

DNA: TGTGCCAGCAGCCAAACTAGCGGGGGGACCTACAATGAGCAGTTCTTC
CDR3: CASSQTSGGTYNEQFF
V: TRBV3-1/TRBV3-2
J: TRBJ2-1
D: TRBD2
size: NA

DNA: TGTGCCAGCAGCCCCCTGCCTAGCGGGGGGGGATCTTACCAAGAGACCCAGTACTTC
CDR3: CASSPLPSGGGSYQETQYF
V: TRBV2
J: TRBJ2-5
D: TRBD2
size: NA

DNA: TGTGCCAGCTCACCACAGGAGTACTCTGGGGCCAACGTCCTGACTTTC
CDR3: CASSPQEYSGANVLTF
V: TRBV18
J: TRBJ2-6
D: NA
size: NA